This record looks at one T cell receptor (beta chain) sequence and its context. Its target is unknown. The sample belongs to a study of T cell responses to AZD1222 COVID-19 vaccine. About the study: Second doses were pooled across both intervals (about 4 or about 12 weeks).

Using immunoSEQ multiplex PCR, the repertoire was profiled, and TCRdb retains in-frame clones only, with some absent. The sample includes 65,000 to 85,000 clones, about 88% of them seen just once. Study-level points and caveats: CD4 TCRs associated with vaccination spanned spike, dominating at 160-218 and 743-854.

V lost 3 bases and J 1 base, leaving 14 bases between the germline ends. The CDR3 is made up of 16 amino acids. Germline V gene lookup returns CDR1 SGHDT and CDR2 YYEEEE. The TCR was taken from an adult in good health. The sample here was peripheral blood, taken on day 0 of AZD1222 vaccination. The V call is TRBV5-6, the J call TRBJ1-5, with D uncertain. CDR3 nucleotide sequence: TGTGCCAGCAGCTCAGGAGGCCTAGGAAGCAATCAGCCCCAGCATTTT. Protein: CASSSGGLGSNQPQHF.